The sequence of this T cell receptor (beta chain) was determined in a study of cytomegalovirus exposure and HLA in healthy donors. Study-level points and caveats: A later analysis reportedly found fewer N-insertions in an Asian-associated ancestry cluster than the approximately 700-donor mean. Overall, roughly 150 TCR beta chains were annotated as cytomegalovirus-associated. As confirmed in vitro, a few CMV-associated chains were specific for CMV antigens.

60 Vbeta and 13 Jbeta primers were used in PCR. Method: immunoSEQ multiplex PCR; TCRdb's copy keeps in-frame clones and lacks some. Of about 210,000 clones listed, under 85% are singletons. With respect to this clone: Antigen specificity is unknown.

The V gene end was trimmed by 10 bases and the J gene end by 14 bases; junction bases not matched to a gene: 9. The germline CDR1 and CDR2 sequences are MDHEN and SYDVKM. The length of the CDR3 is 11 residues. The sample was PBMCs. The TCR sequence derives from a woman aged 45-65 years in good health and CMV-seropositive. V usage is TRBV28 and J usage is TRBJ2-1; TRBD2 matches 9 bases. CDR3: CATWTSAYEFF. CDR3 in DNA: TGTGCCACCTGGACTAGCGCGTACGAGTTCTTC. The entire variable domain, with the rest obtained from reference TRBV28 and TRBJ2-1, is as follows: DVKVTQSSRYLVKRTGEKVFLECVQDMDHENMFWYRQDPGLGLRLIYFSYDVKMKEKGDIPEGYSVSREKKERFSLILESASTNQTSMYLCATWTSAYEFFGPGTRLTVL.